Listed below are T cell receptor beta chains from one sample, sequenced in a study of CD8 T cells in Susac syndrome. TCRdb re-derived calls from the immunoSEQ multiplex PCR reads in MiXCR, one entry per CDR3 protein. The sample holds about 160,000 distinct CDR3 sequences, about 90% seen once. The sequenced material came from CD4+ T cells from PBMCs. These receptors all come from a human donor in good health. Each CDR3 is given with its conserved first and last residue. The D gene is left open where the match is weak. The listing skips clone size in some rows; elsewhere it reads once, few, many or a size class.

TGTGCCAGCAGCTCGAACCCGGACAGGGCAGAGACCCAGTACTTC CASSSNPDRAETQYF once TRBJ2-5 TRBD1 TRBV11-2
TGCGCCAGCAGCCTACTAGCGGGCGAGTACAATGAGCAGTTCTTC CASSLLAGEYNEQFF . TRBJ2-1 TRBD2 TRBV5-1
TGTGCCAGCAGCCAAGCTGTCGGGCGGGAGACCCAGTACTTC CASSQAVGRETQYF . TRBJ2-5 . TRBV3-1
TGCGCCAGCCTCCGGGGCTATGGGGCAGACAATGAGCAGTTCTTC CASLRGYGADNEQFF . TRBJ2-1 . TRBV5-1
TGTGCCAGCAATAAGGGGCAGCACCAAGAGACCCAGTACTTC CASNKGQHQETQYF few TRBJ2-5 . TRBV7-2
TGCGCCAGCAGCTTGGAACAGGGGGCGCACGGCTACACCTTC CASSLEQGAHGYTF . TRBJ1-2 TRBD1 TRBV5-1
TGCAGTGCCCAAACGTCCAGAAACTATGGCTACACCTTC CSAQTSRNYGYTF . TRBJ1-2 . TRBV20-1
TGTGCCAGCAAGTCTAGTCCTACGCAGTATTTT CASKSSPTQYF . TRBJ2-3 . TRBV2
TGCGCCAGCAGCCAAGATCCCAGGGGCCTCACTGAAGCTTTCTTT CASSQDPRGLTEAFF . TRBJ1-1 . TRBV4-1
TGCAGTGCCGGGACTAGCGGGGGGTACACCGGGGAGCTGTTTTTT CSAGTSGGYTGELFF . TRBJ2-2 TRBD2 TRBV20-1
TGTGCCTGGAGTTGGGGCGCCGAGCAGTACTTC CAWSWGAEQYF once TRBJ2-7 . TRBV30
TGCGCCAGCAGCCCAGGGGGTTCCAAAAACATTCAGTACTTC CASSPGGSKNIQYF once TRBJ2-4 TRBD1 TRBV4-1
TGTGCCAGCGGGGGACAAAGCTCCTACAATGAGCAGTTCTTC CASGGQSSYNEQFF . TRBJ2-1 . TRBV12-3/TRBV12-4
TGTGCCAGCACCTCCGGGACTGCGTCAGGAAACACCATATATTTT CASTSGTASGNTIYF . TRBJ1-3 . TRBV25-1
TGTGCCAGCAGCTCGGGGACAGGGGAAGAGACCCAGTACTTC CASSSGTGEETQYF . TRBJ2-5 TRBD1 TRBV7-8
TGTGCCAGCAGTTACTACGGGACACGGAAGGATGAGCAGTTCTTC CASSYYGTRKDEQFF few TRBJ2-1 . TRBV6-2/TRBV6-3
TGTGCCAGCAGCGTTTGGGGAGAGCCGGGGGGCCCTGAAGCTTTCTTT CASSVWGEPGGPEAFF . TRBJ1-1 . TRBV9
TGTGCCAGCAGGCCTATCGACAACGTTTATTGGGAGCAGTACTTC CASRPIDNVYWEQYF . TRBJ2-7 . TRBV11-2
TGTGCCAGCAGTTCGTCGCAGGGAAGCTCCTACGAGCAGTACTTC CASSSSQGSSYEQYF . TRBJ2-7 . TRBV28
TGTGCCAGCTCACCATACTACGGACAGGATTCGAAGCAGGCCCTCCACTTT CASSPYYGQDSKQALHF once TRBJ1-6 TRBD1 TRBV18
TGTGCCAGCAGTTTCTGGGGGAGGGACACCGGGGAGCTGTTTTTT CASSFWGRDTGELFF . TRBJ2-2 TRBD2 TRBV28
TGTGCCAGCAGTTTAGGGAGGATGGGGCAAAACATTCAGTACTTC CASSLGRMGQNIQYF . TRBJ2-4 . TRBV5-6
TGTGCCACCAGCAGAAATACAGGGCGAGGGGCTTTCTTT CATSRNTGRGAFF . TRBJ1-1 . TRBV15
TGTGCCATCAGTGGGTTAGAATATGGCTACACCTTC CAISGLEYGYTF . TRBJ1-2 . TRBV10-3
TGTGCCAGCAGTTACTCGAAGGGGGCGAGTCACTTC CASSYSKGASHF . TRBJ2-7 TRBD1 TRBV6-2/TRBV6-3
TGCAGTGCTAGGACTAGCGGGGGAGGCTCCTACAATGAGCAGTTCTTC CSARTSGGGSYNEQFF few TRBJ2-1 TRBD2 TRBV20-1
TGTGCCAGCAGCGAGGGACAGCTCTCAGAAGCTTTCTTT CASSEGQLSEAFF . TRBJ1-1 TRBD1 TRBV7-9
TGTGCCAGCAACTACGACAGGGTCGCGAACACTGAAGCTTTCTTT CASNYDRVANTEAFF once TRBJ1-1 TRBD1 TRBV3-1
TGTGCCAGCAGCTTTGGACTAGCCCAAAAAGAGACCCAGTACTTC CASSFGLAQKETQYF . TRBJ2-5 TRBD2 TRBV11-3
TGTGCCAGCAGCCAAGACATCGGACAGGGGCGTTCCTACAATGAGCAGTTCTTC CASSQDIGQGRSYNEQFF . TRBJ2-1 TRBD1 TRBV4-2
TGTGCCAGCGACATTCGACGAGGGGCCAACGTCCTGACTTTC CASDIRRGANVLTF . TRBJ2-6 . TRBV6-1
TGTGCCAGCACCCAATCCACTGAAGCTTTCTTT CASTQSTEAFF . TRBJ1-1 . TRBV6-6
TGTGCCACCTCACTAAGGCGGTACGAGCAGTACTTC CATSLRRYEQYF . TRBJ2-7 . TRBV28
TGTGCCAGCAGCTTGGGCCAAGAGACCCAGTACTTC CASSLGQETQYF few TRBJ2-5 . TRBV7-6
TGCAGTGCAGGGGGAGGGGGCAGGTTTGGGAATGAGCAGTTCTTC CSAGGGGRFGNEQFF . TRBJ2-1 . TRBV20-1
TGTGCCAGCAGCCCCGGATTTGCTTCAGATACGCAGTATTTT CASSPGFASDTQYF . TRBJ2-3 . TRBV7-2
TGTGCCAGCAGTGGACAGGGGGGTGAGCAGTTCTTC CASSGQGGEQFF . TRBJ2-1 TRBD1 TRBV2
TGTGCCAGCAGGGGGACAGGGGTGACTGAAGCTTTCTTT CASRGTGVTEAFF . TRBJ1-1 TRBD1 TRBV12-3/TRBV12-4
TGCGCCAGCAGCTACGGGACTAGCGGGAGTTCCTACGAGCAGTACTTC CASSYGTSGSSYEQYF . TRBJ2-7 TRBD2 TRBV5-1
TGTGCCAGCAGCTCGTCCGGGACAGGGAGCGAGCAGTACTTC CASSSSGTGSEQYF . TRBJ2-7 TRBD1 TRBV7-9
TGTGCCAGCAGCTTTTCACGGACTAGCACAGATACGCAGTATTTT CASSFSRTSTDTQYF once TRBJ2-3 . TRBV5-5
TGTGCCAGCAGCCCGGGACAGATGGGCAATCAGCCCCAGCATTTT CASSPGQMGNQPQHF . TRBJ1-5 TRBD1 TRBV11-2
TGTGCCAGCAGGACCCCCGGAGCGGTCTATGGCTACACCTTC CASRTPGAVYGYTF . TRBJ1-2 . TRBV28
TGTGCCAGCAGCCGGGGACTAGGGAAAAACATTCAGTACTTC CASSRGLGKNIQYF . TRBJ2-4 TRBD2 TRBV5-4
TGTGCCAGCAGCCAGAGGGGGACATTGCAAGAGACCCAGTACTTC CASSQRGTLQETQYF once TRBJ2-5 . TRBV7-9
TGTGCCAGCAGTGACAGGGTCCCCCAAGAGACCCAGTACTTC CASSDRVPQETQYF . TRBJ2-5 TRBD1 TRBV12-3/TRBV12-4
TGTGCCAGCAGTTACTCCCCGTCCGCTGGGGCCAACGTCCTGACTTTC CASSYSPSAGANVLTF . TRBJ2-6 . TRBV6-5
TGCGCCAGCAGTCTCAGACTAGCGGGGACTACCGGGGAGCTGTTTTTT CASSLRLAGTTGELFF . TRBJ2-2 TRBD2 TRBV10-1
TGTGCCAGCAGCTTAGATTACCGGGCCCAGTACTTC CASSLDYRAQYF . TRBJ2-5 . TRBV7-9
TGTGCCAGTAGTAACCGGGACAGTGAATATCAGCCCCAGCACTTT CASSNRDSEYQPQHF . TRBJ1-5 TRBD1 TRBV19
TGTGCCAGCAGCCGGACAGGGACAACAGATACGCAGTATTTT CASSRTGTTDTQYF . TRBJ2-3 TRBD1 TRBV11-2